One sample yielded the 32 T cell receptor beta chains listed below, sequenced in a study of CDR3 diversity in severe acne. One entry per CDR3 protein, called by TCRdb with MiXCR from the PCR reads. The sample holds about 90,000 distinct CDR3 sequences, over 45% seen once. The sequenced sample was blood. The receptor set was obtained from a male donor in good health, serving as a control.

This chain connects TRBV9 to TRBJ1-4; 7 positions match TRBD1. This CDR3 region has 17 residues. The V and J ends lost 0 bases and 9 bases, in that order; junction bases with no gene match: 14. Germline V gives CDR1 SGDLS, CDR2 YYNGEE. CDR3 sequence reads: CASSVGWGQTTKKKLFF. DNA for the CDR3: TGTGCCAGCAGCGTAGGCTGGGGACAGACAACTAAAAAAAAACTGTTTTTT.

This clonotype occurred many times. The rearrangement links TRBV5-1 to TRBJ1-4; a possible D gene is TRBD1 (5 bases). The ends were cut back, 4 bases at V and 8 bases at J, with 15 bases in the middle. The germline V gene encodes CDR1 SGHRS and CDR2 YFSETQ. The CDR3 sequence is 14 residues long. CDR3 sequence (DNA): TGCGCCAGCAGCCCCACCTCGACAGCAGAAAAACTGTTTTTT. It specifies CASSPTSTAEKLFF.

The rearrangement joins TRBV5-8 to TRBJ1-5; D gene ambiguous. Trimming took off 5 bases at V and 7 bases at J, with 10 bases between the two ends. The CDR3 is 12 amino acids. Germline CDR1 and CDR2: SGHTS and YDEGEE. DNA of the CDR3: TGTGCCAGCAGTTTAGAAAGACAGCCCCAGCATTTT. Translating it yields CASSLERQPQHF.

The table lists this clonotype with a few counts. V is TRBV3-1 and J is TRBJ2-3, with D perhaps TRBD1 or TRBD2 (5 bases each). V was clipped by 4 bases and J by 2 bases, with 16 bases between them. Germline V gene data show CDR1 as LGHDT and CDR2 as YNNKEL (reference sequence). The CDR3 is 16 residues long. CDR3 region: CASSLSGRPSTDTQYF. The DNA of the CDR3 is TGTGCCAGCAGCCTCTCGGGACGACCTTCCACAGATACGCAGTATTTT.

Ten or more counts support this clonotype. The genes are TRBV6-5 and TRBJ2-7; a possible D gene is TRBD1 (5 bases). CDR3 size: 14 residues. Germline lookup yields CDR1 MNHEY and CDR2 SVGAGI. Trimming took off 0 bases at V and 7 bases at J, with 13 bases between the two ends. The CDR3 loop is CASSYSGRTSEQYF. Written as DNA, the CDR3 is TGTGCCAGCAGTTACTCGGGGCGGACCTCTGAGCAGTACTTC.

The sample holds many counts of this clonotype. This sequence joins TRBV4-2 and TRBJ1-5, with TRBD1 as a possible D gene (5 bases). V lost 3 bases and J lost 6, with 9 bases in between. Germline values: CDR1 LGHNA, CDR2 YNFKEQ. The CDR3 has 13 amino acids. CDR3 nucleotide sequence: TGTGCCAGCAGCCAGATGGGGGTTCAGCCCCAGCATTTT. Translating it yields CASSQMGVQPQHF.

The rearrangement links TRBV24-1 to TRBJ2-2; D is possibly TRBD1 (5 bases). CDR1 and CDR2 from the germline V gene are KGHDR and SFDVKD. V lost 3 bases and J 4 bases, leaving 14 bases between the germline ends. The CDR3 is made up of 16 amino acids. The CDR3 spells CATSDQSRASTGELFF. Written as DNA, the CDR3 is TGTGCCACCAGTGATCAAAGCAGGGCTAGCACCGGGGAGCTGTTTTTT.

This clonotype was picked up a small number of times. The J gene is TRBJ1-5, the V gene TRBV6-6; the D is unclear. CDR1 is MNHNY, CDR2 SVGAGI, per germline (reference sequence). The V end was cut by 0 bases, the J end by 4 bases, with 10 bases between. This CDR3 is built from 15 residues. CDR3 in DNA: TGTGCCAGCAGTTACTCGCCCGCGAATAATCAGCCCCAGCATTTT. This encodes CASSYSPANNQPQHF.

As to this clonotype: The junction and the germline gene differ at one end; a read error may be behind it. The chain combines TRBV24-1 with TRBJ2-5; D tentatively fits TRBD1 or TRBD2 (5 bases each). The germline gives CDR1 KGHDR, CDR2 SFDVKD. The CDR3 runs 15 residues. The CDR3 coding sequence is TGTGCCAGCAGTCCCGGGACCCCTGTCCAAGAGACCCAGTACTTC. This gives the protein CASSPGTPVQETQYF.

The J gene is TRBJ2-3, the V gene TRBV20-1, with 12 bases aligning to TRBD2. Germline CDR1 and CDR2: DFQATT and SNEGSKA (reference sequence). Unmatched junction bases numbered 0, after V lost 4 bases and J lost 4 bases. The CDR3 has 13 residues. The CDR3, as DNA: TGCAGTGCTACTAGCGGGGGGGCAGATACGCAGTATTTT. Its protein is CSATSGGADTQYF.

The chain joins TRBV13 to TRBJ1-1; 8 bases are a match to TRBD1. V lost 0 bases to trimming and J lost 4 bases; unmatched junction nucleotides: 7. Per germline, CDR1 PRHDT and CDR2 FYEKMQ (reference sequence). CDR3 length: 16 amino acids. CDR3 bases: TGTGCCAGCAGCTTAGGGGACAGGGAAGGGGGCACTGAAGCTTTCTTT. Protein: CASSLGDREGGTEAFF.

This clonotype came up many times. The genes are TRBV6-5 and TRBJ2-7; no clear D. The CDR3 totals 12 residues. Germline V CDR1 and CDR2: MNHEY, SVGAGI. The V gene lost 5 bases and the J gene lost 9 bases, with 14 bases spanning the gap. The CDR3 coding sequence is TGTGCCAGCAGTGCGACGAATTCCGGGCAGTACTTC. It codes for CASSATNSGQYF.

The chain links TRBV19 to TRBJ2-7; possibly TRBD1 for D (6 bases). Trimming shortened V by 2 bases and J by 4 bases, and 12 bases separated the two germline ends. The CDR3 consists of 14 residues. Germline V CDR1 and CDR2: LNHDA, SQIVND (reference sequence). CDR3 residues: CASSIWGLAYEQYF. The CDR3 DNA sequence: TGTGCCAGTAGTATATGGGGGCTGGCGTACGAGCAGTACTTC.

This clonotype was counted many times. V and J are TRBV5-4 and TRBJ2-5; possible D gene TRBD1, 5 bases. This CDR3 contains 14 residues. V lost 1 base and J 0 bases, leaving 7 bases between the germline ends. The germline V gene encodes CDR1 SGHNT and CDR2 YYREEE (reference sequence). CDR3 loop: CASSLFRDQETQYF. The CDR3, as DNA: TGTGCCAGCAGCTTGTTCAGGGACCAAGAGACCCAGTACTTC.

This clonotype ranks as medium-sized. This rearrangement joins TRBV7-9 to TRBJ1-1, with 7 bases lining up with TRBD1. With V trimmed by 5 bases and J by 0 bases, 6 bases remained unmatched. The CDR3 consists of 15 residues. Germline V CDR1 and CDR2: SEHNR, FQNEAQ (reference sequence). The DNA of the CDR3 is TGTGCCAGCAGCCGACAGGGCCTGTTGAACACTGAAGCTTTCTTT. As protein: CASSRQGLLNTEAFF.

As for this clonotype: The junction departs from germline at one end; a sequencing error may be responsible. The rearrangement links TRBV4-1 to TRBJ2-1; D call uncertain. The germline gives CDR1 MGHRA, CDR2 YSYEKL. The CDR3 runs 11 residues. CDR3 amino acids: CASSPGNDQFF. In DNA, the CDR3 is TGCGCCAGCAGCCCAGGCAATGATCAGTTCTTC.

A remark on this clonotype: Possible read error: a much larger clone is one base away. This chain connects TRBV6-4 to TRBJ1-1; no clear D. CDR3 length equals 13 residues. The germline V gene has CDR1 MRHNA and CDR2 SNTAGT. The DNA for the CDR3 is TGTGCCGGCAGTGCCACCTTGAACACTGAAGCTTTCTTT. This codes for CAGSATLNTEAFF.

In its sample, this clonotype was seen many times. The chain is built from TRBV5-5 and TRBJ2-5; 8 bases fit TRBD1. With 0 bases clipped from V and 2 bases from J, the junction kept 6 bases outside the gene matches. Germline V gene sequence: CDR1 SGHKS, CDR2 YYEKEE (reference sequence). The CDR3 has 16 residues. The CDR3 here is CASSLEQGADQETQYF. The CDR3, as DNA: TGTGCCAGCAGCTTGGAGCAGGGGGCGGATCAAGAGACCCAGTACTTC. The variable domain in full, completed from reference TRBV5-5 and TRBJ2-5, reads DAGVTQSPTHLIKTRGQQVTLRCSPISGHKSVSWYQQVLGQGPQFIFQYYEKEERGRGNFPDRFSARQFPNYSSELNVNALLLGDSALYLCASSLEQGADQETQYFGPGTRLLVL.

This clonotype came up once. It is likely a read error, because the conserved phenylalanine at the end of the CDR3 is missing. This chain connects TRBV28 to TRBJ1-1; D call uncertain. Germline lookup yields CDR1 MDHEN and CDR2 SYDVKM. The V and J ends lost 9 bases and 3 bases respectively, with 11 bases between them. CDR3 size: 12 residues. CDR3 nucleotides: TGTGCCAGTACCAGGAGGTACACTGAAGCTTTCCTT. Protein sequence: CASTRRYTEAFL.

This clonotype was picked up a small number of times. The chain carries TRBV7-3 and TRBJ2-7; the D is unclear. CDR1 and CDR2 (germline): SGHTA, FQGTGA. This CDR3 region has 12 residues. The V and J ends lost 5 bases and 4 bases respectively, with 9 bases between them. This CDR3 reads CASSVSQYEQYF. DNA for the CDR3: TGTGCCAGCAGCGTCAGCCAATACGAGCAGTACTTC.

This clonotype showed up many times. The chain carries TRBV19 and TRBJ1-1; a possible D gene is TRBD1 (6 bases). The CDR3 runs 13 residues. V lost 4 bases and J 6 bases, leaving 12 bases between the germline ends. Germline assignment: CDR1 LNHDA and CDR2 SQIVND (reference sequence). CDR3 protein: CASSTQGFAEAFF. The CDR3 coding sequence is TGTGCCAGTAGTACACAGGGATTCGCTGAAGCTTTCTTT.

This clonotype has ten or more counts. This chain uses TRBV6-5 with TRBJ2-5, with 9 bases matching TRBD1. The CDR3 runs to 16 residues. Germline V gene lookup returns CDR1 MNHEY and CDR2 SVGAGI. V was clipped by 2 bases and J by 5 bases; unmatched bases: 9. The CDR3 DNA sequence: TGTGCCAGCAGTTACCAGACAGGGGGTTTGGGTGAGACCCAGTACTTC. Translating it yields CASSYQTGGLGETQYF.

In DNA, the CDR3 is TGTGCCAGCAGCCTGGGGGGGGGGCTTAGGGACGAGCAGTACTTC. Translated: CASSLGGGLRDEQYF. J is TRBJ2-7 and V is TRBV7-3; TRBD2 might be the D (7 bases). Germline values: CDR1 SGHTA, CDR2 FQGTGA. Trimming stripped 5 bases from V and 5 bases from J, with 19 bases between. The CDR3 has 15 residues.

The sample holds many counts of this clonotype. This chain joins TRBV12-3 or TRBV12-4 and TRBJ1-1; D is uncertain. The CDR3 is 10 residues long. Deletions cut 5 bases from V and 10 bases from J, with 8 bases between. The chain's CDR3 is CASSGPGAFF. CDR3 DNA: TGTGCCAGCAGTGGACCGGGAGCTTTCTTT.

The chain carries TRBV20-1 and TRBJ1-4, with 7 bases fitting TRBD1. Germline-derived CDR1 and CDR2 are DFQATT and SNEGSKA (reference sequence). The V gene end was trimmed by 5 bases and the J gene end by 7 bases; junction bases not matched to a gene: 25. The CDR3 has 19 residues. Here the CDR3 DNA reads TGCAGTGCTCCCAAAGCACGACAGGGTAGAGATAGTATTGGTGAAAAACTGTTTTTT. This gives the protein CSAPKARQGRDSIGEKLFF.

V gene TRBV20-1 combines with J gene TRBJ2-7; TRBD2 agrees at 8 bases. Germline lookup yields CDR1 DFQATT and CDR2 SNEGSKA (reference sequence). CDR3 length: 15 residues. J gave up 2 bases and V 4 bases, and 10 bases lay outside the gene matches. DNA for the CDR3: TGCAGTGCTATCTCGGGGACTAGTTCCACCTACGAGCAGTACTTC. Translated: CSAISGTSSTYEQYF.

V gene TRBV7-6 combines with J gene TRBJ1-3; D unclear. Trimming took off 0 bases at V and 13 bases at J, with 22 bases between the two ends. Germline assignment: CDR1 SGHVS and CDR2 FNYEAQ. The CDR3 spans 16 residues. CDR3 residues: CASSLAAPQNTKTIYF. The CDR3 DNA reads as TGTGCCAGCAGCTTAGCGGCGCCACAGAACACAAAAACTATATATTTT.

V is TRBV7-9 and J is TRBJ2-3; 7 positions match TRBD2. This CDR3 spans 14 amino acids. V trimming: 1 base; J trimming: 5 bases; junction bases outside the gene matches: 3. In germline, CDR1 is SEHNR, CDR2 FQNEAQ (reference sequence). The CDR3 DNA is TGTGCCAGCAGCTTAGAGGCGGGAGTAGATACGCAGTATTTT. Its translation: CASSLEAGVDTQYF.

The genes are TRBV19 and TRBJ1-5; 10 bases map to TRBD1. This CDR3 is built from 21 residues. V was pared by 3 bases and J by 4 bases, with 21 bases of the junction left unmatched. The V gene's germline CDR1 is LNHDA and CDR2 SQIVND (reference sequence). For the CDR3, the DNA is TGTGCCAGTAGTATTTGTTCCGGGACAGGGGCGACCCTGGTTGGGAATCAGCCCCAGCATTTT. It specifies CASSICSGTGATLVGNQPQHF.

The chain combines TRBV9 with TRBJ2-7, with 8 bases fitting TRBD1. The V gene end was trimmed by 4 bases and the J gene end by 2 bases; junction bases not matched to a gene: 8. Germline V gives CDR1 SGDLS, CDR2 YYNGEE. The CDR3 has 15 residues. The CDR3 spells CASSPIGTGAYEQYF. As DNA, the CDR3 is TGTGCCAGCAGCCCGATCGGGACAGGAGCCTACGAGCAGTACTTC.

About this clonotype: A much more abundant neighbour one base away suggests this may be a read error. The rearrangement links TRBV25-1 to TRBJ1-2, with D unresolved. The CDR3 totals 13 residues. Germline lookup yields CDR1 MGHDK and CDR2 SYGVNS. Deletions cut 1 base from V and 4 bases from J, with 7 bases between. This CDR3 is CASSEFSGYGYTF. The DNA for the CDR3 is TGTGCCAGCAGTGAATTCAGTGGCTATGGCTACACCTTC.

V gene TRBV29-1 combines with J gene TRBJ2-3; 7 bases are a match to TRBD2. Trimming took 6 bases from V and 5 from J; bases not matched to a gene: 17. Germline V gene sequence: CDR1 SQVTM, CDR2 ANQGSEA. The CDR3 runs to 16 residues. In DNA, the CDR3 is TGCAGCGTCTCTACAGCCTCTAGCGGCTTCAGAGATACGCAGTATTTT. Its translation: CSVSTASSGFRDTQYF.